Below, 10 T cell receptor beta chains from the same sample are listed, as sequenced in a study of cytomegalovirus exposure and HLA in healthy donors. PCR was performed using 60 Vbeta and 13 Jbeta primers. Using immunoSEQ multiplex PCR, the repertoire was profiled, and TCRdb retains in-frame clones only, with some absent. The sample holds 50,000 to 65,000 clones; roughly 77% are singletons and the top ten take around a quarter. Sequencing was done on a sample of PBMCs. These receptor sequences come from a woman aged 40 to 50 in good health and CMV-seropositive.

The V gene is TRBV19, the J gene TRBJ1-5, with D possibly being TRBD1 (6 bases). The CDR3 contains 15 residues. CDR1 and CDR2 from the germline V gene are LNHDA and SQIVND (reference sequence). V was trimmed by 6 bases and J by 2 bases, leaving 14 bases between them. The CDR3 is CASRGTGHGNQPQHF. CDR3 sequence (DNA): TGTGCCAGTAGGGGAACAGGGCATGGCAATCAGCCCCAGCATTTT. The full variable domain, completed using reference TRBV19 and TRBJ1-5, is DGGITQSPKYLFRKEGQNVTLSCEQNLNHDAMYWYRQDPGQGLRLIYYSQIVNDFQKGDIAEGYSVSREKKESFPLTVTSAQKNPTAFYLCASRGTGHGNQPQHFGDGTRLSIL.

CDR3 region: CASSLGASENTGELFF. CDR3 nucleotide sequence: TGCGCCAGCAGCCTGGGGGCTAGCGAGAACACCGGGGAGCTGTTTTTT. The chain recombines TRBV5-1 with TRBJ2-2, with D perhaps given as TRBD1 or TRBD2 (6 bases each). There are 16 residues in the CDR3. V was clipped by 4 bases and J by 1 base, with 14 bases between them. CDR1 and CDR2 (germline): SGHRS, YFSETQ.

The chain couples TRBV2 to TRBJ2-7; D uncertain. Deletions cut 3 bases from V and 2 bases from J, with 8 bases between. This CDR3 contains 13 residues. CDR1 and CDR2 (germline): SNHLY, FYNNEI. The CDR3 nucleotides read TGTGCCAGCAGTGACCGTCCCCCCTACGAGCAGTACTTC. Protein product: CASSDRPPYEQYF.

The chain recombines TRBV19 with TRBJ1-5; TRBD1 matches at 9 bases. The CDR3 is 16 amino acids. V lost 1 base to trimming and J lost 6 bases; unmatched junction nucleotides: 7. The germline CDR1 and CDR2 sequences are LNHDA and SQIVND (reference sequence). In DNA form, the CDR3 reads TGTGCCAGTAGTATAGGCGGGACAGGGAGGGCTCAGCCCCAGCATTTT. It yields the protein CASSIGGTGRAQPQHF.

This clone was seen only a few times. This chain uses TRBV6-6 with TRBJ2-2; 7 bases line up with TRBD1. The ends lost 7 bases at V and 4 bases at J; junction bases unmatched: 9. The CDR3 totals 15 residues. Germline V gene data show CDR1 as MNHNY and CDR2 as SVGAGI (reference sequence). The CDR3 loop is CASTPPGQTTGELFF. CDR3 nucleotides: TGTGCCAGCACCCCCCCGGGACAGACCACCGGGGAGCTGTTTTTT.

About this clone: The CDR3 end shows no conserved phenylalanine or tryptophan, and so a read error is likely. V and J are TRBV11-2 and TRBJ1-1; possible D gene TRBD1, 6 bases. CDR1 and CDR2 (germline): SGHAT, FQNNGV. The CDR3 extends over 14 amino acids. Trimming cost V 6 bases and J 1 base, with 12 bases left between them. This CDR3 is CASRKPGQNTEAFV. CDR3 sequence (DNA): TGTGCCAGCAGAAAACCGGGACAGAACACTGAAGCTTTCGTT.

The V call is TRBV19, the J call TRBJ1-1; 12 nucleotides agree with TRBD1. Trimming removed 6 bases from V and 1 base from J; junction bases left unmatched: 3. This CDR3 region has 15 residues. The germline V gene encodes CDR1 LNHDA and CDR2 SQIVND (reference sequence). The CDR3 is CASSWDRGPNTEAFF. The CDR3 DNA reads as TGTGCCAGTAGCTGGGACAGGGGGCCGAACACTGAAGCTTTCTTT.

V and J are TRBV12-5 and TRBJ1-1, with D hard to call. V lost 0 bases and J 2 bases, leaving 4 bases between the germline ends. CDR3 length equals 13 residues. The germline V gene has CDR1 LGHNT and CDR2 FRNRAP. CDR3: CASGLVANTEAFF. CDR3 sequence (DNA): TGTGCTAGTGGTTTGGTAGCCAACACTGAAGCTTTCTTT.

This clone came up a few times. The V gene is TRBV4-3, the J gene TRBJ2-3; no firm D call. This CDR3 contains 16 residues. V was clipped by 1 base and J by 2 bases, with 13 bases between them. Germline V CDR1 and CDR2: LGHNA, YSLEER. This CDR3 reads CASSQGRLHNTDTQYF. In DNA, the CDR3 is TGCGCCAGCAGCCAAGGTCGACTCCACAACACAGATACGCAGTATTTT.

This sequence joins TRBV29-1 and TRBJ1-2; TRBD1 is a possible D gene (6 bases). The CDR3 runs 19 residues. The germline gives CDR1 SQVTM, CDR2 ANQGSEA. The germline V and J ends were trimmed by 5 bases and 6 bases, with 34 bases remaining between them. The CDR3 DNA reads TGCAGCGTTTCCCGGTCGCCAACAACACAAAACAGGGCGGATGATGGCTACACCTTC. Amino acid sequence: CSVSRSPTTQNRADDGYTF.